A single sample gave rise to the 20 T cell receptor beta chains below, sequenced in a study of T cells in localized non-small cell lung cancer. Assay used: immunoSEQ multiplex PCR; TCRdb lists only in-frame clones, some missing. Among more than 2,500 clones listed, 20% to 30% were seen once. The sample here was normal lung tissue next to the tumor, taken before any cancer treatment. These receptors all come from a male donor aged 60 or over with stage II lung adenocarcinoma.

This chain connects TRBV5-1 to TRBJ2-7, with D maybe TRBD2 (7 bases). Trimming left V 0 bases short and J 2 bases short, with 12 bases between. The CDR3 has 15 residues. CDR1 and CDR2 (germline): SGHRS, YFSETQ. The CDR3 loop reads CASSLGRGAAYEQYF. The DNA for the CDR3 is TGCGCCAGCAGCTTGGGACGGGGGGCTGCCTACGAGCAGTACTTC. The whole variable domain, filled in from reference TRBV5-1 and TRBJ2-7, reads KAGVTQTPRYLIKTRGQQVTLSCSPISGHRSVSWYQQTPGQGLQFLFEYFSETQRNKGNFPGRFSGRQFSNSRSEMNVSTLELGDSALYLCASSLGRGAAYEQYFGPGTRLTVT.

The chain couples TRBV30 to TRBJ1-5; 11 bases fit TRBD1. The junction had 9 bases not matched to a gene; V was cut back by 1 base and J by 7 bases. The germline V gene encodes CDR1 GTSNPN and CDR2 SVGIG (reference sequence). The CDR3 has 16 amino acids. The CDR3 DNA reads TGTGCCTGGAGTGCCGGGACAGGGGGTCGGGAACAGCCCCAGCATTTT. Its translation is CAWSAGTGGREQPQHF.

This chain links TRBV28 with TRBJ2-1, with TRBD2 identical over 9 bases. Germline trimming cut 3 bases from V and 7 bases from J; bases unmatched to any gene: 7. CDR3 length equals 15 residues. Per germline, CDR1 MDHEN and CDR2 SYDVKM. CDR3 sequence reads: CASSFLSGSQNEQFF. The CDR3 DNA reads TGTGCCAGCAGTTTTCTTAGCGGGAGCCAAAATGAGCAGTTCTTC. The entire variable domain, with the rest obtained from reference TRBV28 and TRBJ2-1, is as follows: DVKVTQSSRYLVKRTGEKVFLECVQDMDHENMFWYRQDPGLGLRLIYFSYDVKMKEKGDIPEGYSVSREKKERFSLILESASTNQTSMYLCASSFLSGSQNEQFFGPGTRLTVL.

By frequency in the sample, this clone is medium-sized (0.01 to 0.1%). The chain links TRBV10-2 to TRBJ1-6; D unclear. Germline assignment: CDR1 WSHSY and CDR2 SAAADI. The CDR3 runs 13 residues. V shed 2 bases and J shed 6 bases, with 5 bases lying between them. The DNA of the CDR3 is TGCGCCAGCAGTGAGGGAGGTAATTCACCCCTCCACTTT. It encodes CASSEGGNSPLHF.

This clone was counted a single time. The V call is TRBV5-1, the J call TRBJ1-3, with D possibly TRBD1 on 6 matching bases. The CDR3 is 15 residues long. Germline assignment: CDR1 SGHRS and CDR2 YFSETQ. V gave up 4 bases and J gave up 0 bases, with 11 bases separating them. CDR3 region: CASSPDSFSGNTIYF. The CDR3 DNA reads as TGCGCCAGCAGCCCGGACAGCTTCTCTGGAAACACCATATATTTT.

Remarks on this clone: Other DNA sequences in the same sample also yield this CDR3. The chain employs TRBV30 and TRBJ1-5; a possible D gene is TRBD1 (5 bases). CDR1 is GTSNPN, CDR2 SVGIG, per germline (reference sequence). The ends were cut back, 3 bases at V and 4 bases at J, with 13 bases in the middle. The CDR3 extends over 14 amino acids. Written as DNA, the CDR3 is TGTGCCTGGAGGGAGGGGCAGTCAAATCAGCCCCAGCATTTT. Its protein is CAWREGQSNQPQHF. Supplemented by reference TRBV30 and TRBJ1-5, the full variable domain reads SQTIHQWPATLVQPVGSPLSLECTVEGTSNPNLYWYRQAAGRGLQLLFYSVGIGQISSEVPQNLSASRPQDRQFILSSKKLLLSDSGFYLCAWREGQSNQPQHFGDGTRLSIL.

By its share, this clone is hyperexpanded (1% or more). The chain is built from TRBV6-8 and TRBJ1-5; possibly TRBD1 for D (6 bases). The CDR3 is made up of 18 amino acids. The V end lost 6 bases, the J end lost 0 bases, and 21 bases lay between the germline ends. The germline gives CDR1 MNHGY, CDR2 SAAAGT. CDR3 nucleotide sequence: TGTGCCAGCAGAACCCGTAGGACAGAAGAAGGTAGCAATCAGCCCCAGCATTTT. It encodes CASRTRRTEEGSNQPQHF.

The chain recombines TRBV28 with TRBJ2-5; TRBD2 aligns across 7 bases. The ends lost 5 bases at V and 5 bases at J; junction bases unmatched: 11. The germline CDR1 and CDR2 sequences are MDHEN and SYDVKM. This CDR3 spans 15 amino acids. The CDR3 DNA sequence: TGTGCCAGCAGTCTGGGGACTATTTGGGGGGAGACCCAGTACTTC. It specifies CASSLGTIWGETQYF.

This clone was observed a few times. The read gets to within 1 residue of the CDR3 end, and the germline J gene fills in the rest. The rearrangement uses TRBV10-3 and TRBJ2-7; 7 bases line up with TRBD1. Germline lookup yields CDR1 ENHRY and CDR2 SYGVKD. V was clipped by 0 bases and J by 2 bases; unmatched bases: 10. CDR3 length: 17 amino acids. CDR3 DNA, as far as it was read: TGTGCCATCAGTGAGTCGTTAGGGGGCGCGTTGCCCTACGAGCAGTAC. Translating it yields CAISESLGGALPYEQY. The full-length CDR3 reads as CAISESLGGALPYEQYF.

The table lists this clone with a few counts. The rearrangement links TRBV30 to TRBJ2-1; D is unresolved. The CDR3 covers 12 residues. Trimming removed 0 bases at V and 9 bases at J, with 9 bases between. Germline V gene sequence: CDR1 GTSNPN, CDR2 SVGIG (reference sequence). The CDR3 bases are TGTGCCTGGAGTGTACTGCAGGTTGAGCAGTTCTTC. The encoded protein is CAWSVLQVEQFF. Supplemented by reference TRBV30 and TRBJ2-1, the full variable domain reads SQTIHQWPATLVQPVGSPLSLECTVEGTSNPNLYWYRQAAGRGLQLLFYSVGIGQISSEVPQNLSASRPQDRQFILSSKKLLLSDSGFYLCAWSVLQVEQFFGPGTRLTVL.

The chain carries TRBV19 and TRBJ2-7; TRBD2 aligns across 7 bases. CDR1 LNHDA and CDR2 SQIVND come from the germline V gene (reference sequence). J gave up 7 bases and V 5 bases, and 11 bases lay outside the gene matches. The length of the CDR3 is 14 residues. The DNA of the CDR3 is TGTGCCAGTAGTCTCCGGCCGGGGGGTTGGGAGCAGTACTTC. Amino acids: CASSLRPGGWEQYF.

This clone was seen only a few times. The chain couples TRBV11-3 to TRBJ2-1; D unclear. Germline values: CDR1 SGHNT, CDR2 YENEEA. This CDR3 comprises 15 residues. Between the trimmed V and J ends, which lost 1 base and 4 bases, there was a span of 11 bases. CDR3 coding DNA: TGTGCCAGCAGCTTAGGTCGCGGTCCGTACAATGAGCAGTTCTTC. This encodes CASSLGRGPYNEQFF.

This rearrangement joins TRBV19 to TRBJ1-2, with D possibly matching TRBD1 (5 bases). Germline V gene data show CDR1 as LNHDA and CDR2 as SQIVND (reference sequence). The CDR3 runs to 15 residues. The germline V and J ends were trimmed by 0 bases and 7 bases, with 15 bases remaining between them. The DNA for the CDR3 is TGTGCCAGTAGTATAGATTTTTCCAGGGCTGCTGGCTACACCTTC. Amino acids: CASSIDFSRAAGYTF.

The chain employs TRBV18 and TRBJ2-7; no clear D gene. V was pared by 3 bases and J by 0 bases, with 6 bases between. The CDR3 runs to 13 residues. Germline assignment: CDR1 KGHSH and CDR2 LQKENI. The CDR3 coding sequence is TGTGCCAGCTCACCTGGCGGCTCCTACGAGCAGTACTTC. Translation gives CASSPGGSYEQYF.

The chain carries TRBV6-8 and TRBJ1-1; D is perhaps TRBD1 (6 bases). V was shortened by 2 bases and J by 4 bases, with 11 bases between the two germline ends. Germline V gene sequence: CDR1 MNHGY, CDR2 SAAAGT. The CDR3 has 14 amino acids. The CDR3 is CASSYPQGSTEAFF. For the CDR3, the DNA is TGTGCCAGCAGTTACCCGCAGGGGTCCACTGAAGCTTTCTTT.

The chain uses TRBV11-3 and TRBJ2-3, with no clear D. The CDR3 extends over 14 amino acids. CDR1 is SGHNT and CDR2 is YENEEA in the germline V gene. V was clipped by 1 base and J by 5 bases, with 10 bases between them. The CDR3 sequence: CASSLGADGDTQYF. CDR3 DNA sequence: TGTGCCAGCAGCTTAGGGGCAGACGGAGATACGCAGTATTTT.

V usage is TRBV6-8 and J usage is TRBJ2-2, with 10 bases lining up with TRBD1. The V and J ends lost 6 bases and 7 bases, in that order; junction bases with no gene match: 8. CDR1 and CDR2 from the germline V gene are MNHGY and SAAAGT. CDR3 length equals 15 residues. CDR3: CASRPGTGAIGELFF. For the CDR3, the DNA is TGTGCCAGCAGGCCTGGGACAGGGGCCATCGGGGAGCTGTTTTTT.

For this clone: An end of the junction does not agree with germline; a read error may underlie this. CDR3 DNA sequence: TGTGCCATCAGTGAAGTAGACGGTGAAGCTTTCTTT. It is translated as CAISEVDGEAFF. V and J are TRBV6-1 and TRBJ1-1, with D hard to call. This CDR3 has 12 amino acids. The V gene's germline CDR1 is MNHNS and CDR2 SASEGT.

This clone is labeled medium-sized (0.01 to 0.1%). The chain recombines TRBV16 with TRBJ1-1; D gene uncertain. This CDR3 has 15 amino acids. CDR1 and CDR2 from the germline V gene are KGHSY and FQNENV. The V and J ends lost 1 base and 6 bases respectively, with 15 bases between them. CDR3 coding DNA: TGTGCCAGCAGCCAATTAAATCAACAGACTTCTGAAGCTTTCTTT. It specifies CASSQLNQQTSEAFF.

The sample holds a few counts of this clone. The V and J genes are TRBV7-6 and TRBJ2-2; D is possibly TRBD1 (5 bases). Germline assignment: CDR1 SGHVS and CDR2 FNYEAQ. V lost 5 bases, J lost 4 bases, and 23 bases lay in between. The CDR3 totals 18 residues. In DNA form, the CDR3 reads TGTGCCAGCAGCCTCGAACAGGCCAGCCGAAAATCCACCGGGGAGCTGTTTTTT. Amino acid sequence: CASSLEQASRKSTGELFF. Looking up the rest from reference TRBV7-6 and TRBJ2-2 gives the full variable domain: GAGVSQSPRYKVTKRGQDVALRCDPISGHVSLYWYRQALGQGPEFLTYFNYEAQQDKSGLPNDRFSAERPEGSISTLTIQRTEQRDSAMYRCASSLEQASRKSTGELFFGEGSRLTVL.